Shown below are 4 T cell receptor beta chains from a single sample sequenced in a study of patients and donors after allogeneic stem cell transplantation. TCRdb reanalysed the RT-PCR reads using MiXCR and keeps one entry per CDR3 protein. Of approximately 200,000 distinct CDR3 sequences in the sample, roughly an eighth are singletons; the top ten hold around a tenth. The sequencing input was blood, either unsorted or a sorted T cell fraction (not recorded which). The receptor source for this set is a human donor who was either an allogeneic HSCT recipient or a stem cell or donor lymphocyte infusion donor (not recorded which). It is not recorded whose cells these are; they may come from a transplant donor.

V is TRBV11-2 and J is TRBJ2-2, with 7 bases that match TRBD2. V was pared by 2 bases and J by 0 bases, with 6 bases of the junction left unmatched. The CDR3 is made up of 17 amino acids. Germline values: CDR1 SGHAT, CDR2 FQNNGV. CDR3 DNA sequence: TGTGCCAGCAGCTTATCCGCGGGGGACCCGAACACCGGGGAGCTGTTTTTT. It is translated as CASSLSAGDPNTGELFF.

V is TRBV12-3 or TRBV12-4 and J is TRBJ1-5, with D tentatively TRBD1 (5 bases). This CDR3 comprises 15 residues. V was cut by 4 bases and J by 2 bases, with 12 bases left in between. CDR3 sequence reads: CASSWTSHGNQPQHF. The CDR3 nucleotides are TGTGCCAGCAGTTGGACATCCCACGGCAATCAGCCCCAGCATTTT.

This clonotype occurred a few times. The chain recombines TRBV5-1 with TRBJ2-7; D possibly uses TRBD1 or TRBD2 (5 bases each). V was shortened by 0 bases and J by 3 bases, with 19 bases between the two germline ends. CDR1 and CDR2 (germline): SGHRS, YFSETQ. This CDR3 comprises 17 residues. The CDR3 here is CASSLVSSGTPNYEQYF. The DNA of the CDR3 is TGCGCCAGCAGCTTGGTTTCCTCAGGGACCCCTAACTACGAGCAGTACTTC.

This clonotype has only a few counts. The chain recombines TRBV10-3 with TRBJ2-7; 12 bases are a match to TRBD2. Germline lookup yields CDR1 ENHRY and CDR2 SYGVKD. V shed 5 bases and J 4 bases; nucleotides not matched to a gene: 6. The CDR3 loop spans 15 amino acids. This CDR3 is CAISPGLAGIYEQYF. The DNA for the CDR3 is TGTGCCATCAGTCCGGGACTAGCGGGTATTTACGAGCAGTACTTC.